Shown below are 13 T cell receptor beta chains from a single sample sequenced in a study of T cells after yellow fever vaccination. TCRdb re-called the 5' RACE reads with MiXCR, one entry per CDR3 protein. The sample has about 350,000 distinct CDR3 sequences; roughly 8.3% are singletons. Sample: PBMCs, taken roughly 46 days after the first yellow fever vaccination. These TCRs come from a young man who received the YFV17D yellow fever vaccine.

The chain carries TRBV4-2 and TRBJ2-4; 7 bases line up with TRBD2. V gave up 0 bases and J gave up 2 bases; unmatched junction bases: 10. This CDR3 contains 18 residues. In germline, CDR1 is LGHNA, CDR2 YNFKEQ. In nucleotides, the CDR3 is TGTGCCAGCAGCCAAGAAGCGTCCAGCGGGGTTACCAAAAACATTCAGTACTTC. Translating it yields CASSQEASSGVTKNIQYF.

This chain joins TRBV11-2 and TRBJ1-2, with a tentative D call TRBD1 (6 bases). Germline V gene lookup returns CDR1 SGHAT and CDR2 FQNNGV. This CDR3 contains 20 residues. V was cut by 2 bases and J by 1 base, with 26 bases left in between. CDR3 sequence reads: CASSLRGGGFRDTRNYGYTF. In nucleotides, the CDR3 is TGTGCCAGCAGCTTAAGAGGTGGGGGGTTTCGGGACACCCGTAACTATGGCTACACCTTC.

This clonotype was picked up a small number of times. The chain has TRBV20-1 and TRBJ2-5, with 10 bases aligning to TRBD2. Germline loops: CDR1 DFQATT, CDR2 SNEGSKA (reference sequence). This CDR3 spans 14 amino acids. Losses at the gene ends were 4 bases for V and 0 bases for J; bases not matched to a gene: 2. The CDR3: CSANSGGYQETQYF. The CDR3 DNA reads TGCAGTGCTAATAGCGGGGGGTACCAAGAGACCCAGTACTTC.

This clonotype was seen more than once but under ten times. This chain joins TRBV4-1 and TRBJ2-2; D ambiguous. Looked up from germline, CDR1 is MGHRA and CDR2 is YSYEKL. V lost 3 bases, J lost 2 bases, and 10 bases lay in between. This CDR3 region has 15 residues. CDR3 protein: CASSQYIPNTGELFF. The CDR3 DNA is TGCGCCAGCAGCCAGTATATACCTAACACCGGGGAGCTGTTTTTT.

This sequence joins TRBV3-1 and TRBJ2-2, with D perhaps TRBD1 or TRBD2 (5 bases each). Deletions cut 7 bases from V and 0 bases from J, with 15 bases between. CDR3 length equals 16 residues. The germline CDR1 and CDR2 sequences are LGHDT and YNNKEL (reference sequence). This chain's CDR3 is CASKFIQGANTGELFF. The CDR3 DNA reads as TGTGCCAGCAAATTCATCCAGGGAGCGAACACCGGGGAGCTGTTTTTT.

The chain links TRBV19 to TRBJ1-2, with D unclear. Germline values: CDR1 LNHDA, CDR2 SQIVND (reference sequence). V was cut by 3 bases and J by 2 bases, with 7 bases left in between. This CDR3 comprises 13 residues. CDR3 sequence reads: CASSMGKNYGYTF. As DNA, the CDR3 is TGTGCCAGTAGTATGGGGAAAAACTATGGCTACACCTTC.

This chain links TRBV6-2 or TRBV6-3 with TRBJ1-2; D gene unclear. Germline V gene sequence: CDR1 MNHEY, CDR2 SVGEGT. V lost 0 bases, J lost 3 bases, and 11 bases lay in between. The CDR3 runs 15 residues. The CDR3 DNA reads TGTGCCAGCAGTTACTCGCCCAGAAGAGACTATGGCTACACCTTC. Its translation is CASSYSPRRDYGYTF.

This clonotype has just a few counts. The rearrangement uses TRBV11-2 and TRBJ2-1; 9 bases match TRBD2. The CDR3 spans 16 residues. Germline V CDR1 and CDR2: SGHAT, FQNNGV. V lost 5 bases and J lost 5; bases outside the gene matches: 10. The CDR3 here is CASSRFGLAGNNEQFF. The CDR3, as DNA: TGTGCCAGCAGCCGCTTTGGGCTAGCGGGGAACAATGAGCAGTTCTTC.

This chain uses TRBV27 with TRBJ1-4, with D possibly matching TRBD1 (5 bases). Germline values: CDR1 MNHEY, CDR2 SMNVEV (reference sequence). The CDR3 runs 15 residues. The V and J ends lost 8 bases and 7 bases respectively, with 20 bases between them. As DNA, the CDR3 is TGTGCCAGCGGCCGTGGGGCGTGGGCCGGTGAAAAACTGTTTTTT. This codes for CASGRGAWAGEKLFF.

The rearrangement joins TRBV9 to TRBJ1-2, with D possibly matching TRBD1 (5 bases). V gave up 5 bases and J gave up 8 bases, with 16 bases separating them. The germline V gene has CDR1 SGDLS and CDR2 YYNGEE. This CDR3 comprises 13 residues. The CDR3 here is CASSPSGVRGYTF. In DNA, the CDR3 is TGTGCCAGCAGTCCCTCGGGGGTAAGGGGCTACACCTTC.

The rearrangement uses TRBV14 and TRBJ2-1, with D perhaps matching TRBD1 (5 bases). The CDR3 sequence is 14 residues long. The ends were cut back, 4 bases at V and 6 bases at J, with 13 bases in the middle. Germline CDR1 is SGHDN and CDR2 is FVKESK. The DNA for the CDR3 is TGTGCCAGCAGCCGCCTGACAGCCCTCAATGAGCAGTTCTTC. Its translation is CASSRLTALNEQFF.

This clonotype was observed a few times. The rearrangement uses TRBV18 and TRBJ2-2; D uncertain. The germline gives CDR1 KGHSH, CDR2 LQKENI. V shed 3 bases and J shed 9 bases, with 8 bases lying between them. The CDR3 has 12 residues. CDR3 in amino acids: CASSPKLRELFF. As DNA, the CDR3 is TGTGCCAGCTCACCGAAACTCCGGGAGCTGTTTTTT.

The J gene is TRBJ2-2, the V gene TRBV5-1, with D perhaps matching TRBD1 (5 bases). The germline V gene encodes CDR1 SGHRS and CDR2 YFSETQ. Trimming stripped 4 bases from V and 1 base from J, with 11 bases between. The CDR3 loop spans 15 amino acids. The CDR3: CASSSTGENTGELFF. The CDR3 DNA reads TGCGCCAGCAGCAGTACAGGAGAGAACACCGGGGAGCTGTTTTTT.